This entry describes one T cell receptor beta chain. Its target is not known. MiXCR, run by TCRdb on the 5' RACE reads, gives a single entry per CDR3 protein. The data hold 150,000 or so distinct CDR3 sequences, with 30% to 40% observed a single time. The germline V and J ends were trimmed by 3 bases and 5 bases, with 17 bases remaining between them. The germline V gene has CDR1 DFQATT and CDR2 SNEGSKA (reference sequence). CDR3 length: 15 residues. These data are taken from a study of CD8 T cells in ankylosing spondylitis. General observations from the study: Relatively scarce in peripheral blood, disease-linked clones were CD8+.

The sequence was collected from a male donor with ankylosing spondylitis. What was sequenced was synovial fluid, either unsorted or a sorted T cell fraction (not recorded which). The genes are TRBV20-1 and TRBJ2-1, with D perhaps being TRBD1 or TRBD2 (6 bases each). CDR3 nucleotides: TGCAGTGCTAGGAGGGGGGCGACGGGGGACAATGAGCAGTTCTTC. This gives the protein CSARRGATGDNEQFF.